Presented here are 11 T cell receptor beta chains from one specimen sequenced in a study of cytomegalovirus exposure and HLA in healthy donors. The PCR was carried out with 60 Vbeta primers and 13 Jbeta primers. Sequencing used immunoSEQ multiplex PCR; TCRdb keeps in-frame clones, though not all of them. The sample yields 200,000 to 250,000 clones, about 75% seen once. The material sequenced was PBMCs. These receptors were obtained from a woman aged 25 to 39 in good health and CMV-seronegative.

This clone has more than one count but fewer than ten. The chain is built from TRBV25-1 and TRBJ1-3, with D tentatively TRBD1 (6 bases). The CDR3 totals 15 residues. CDR1 and CDR2 from the germline V gene are MGHDK and SYGVNS. V lost 0 bases to trimming and J lost 4 bases, with 10 bases between them. The CDR3 loop is CASSEYKGDGNTIYF. DNA for the CDR3: TGTGCCAGCAGTGAATATAAGGGGGACGGAAACACCATATATTTT.

The genes are TRBV5-8 and TRBJ1-1; D unresolved. Looked up from germline, CDR1 is SGHTS and CDR2 is YDEGEE. This CDR3 region has 13 residues. Trimming removed 2 bases from V and 4 bases from J, with 9 bases in between. DNA of the CDR3: TGTGCCAGCAGCTTTAACGTCGGCACTGAAGCTTTCTTT. It specifies CASSFNVGTEAFF.

The chain couples TRBV6-1 to TRBJ1-5; TRBD1 agrees at 10 bases. The length of the CDR3 is 15 residues. The germline gives CDR1 MNHNS, CDR2 SASEGT. Trimming took 4 bases from V and 7 from J; bases not matched to a gene: 7. CDR3 protein: CASSGYRTGGQPQHF. CDR3 nucleotides: TGTGCCAGCAGTGGTTATAGGACAGGGGGACAGCCCCAGCATTTT.

This clone was recorded a few times. The chain uses TRBV10-2 and TRBJ2-1, with TRBD1 matching 10 bases. J gave up 9 bases and V 9 bases, and 11 bases lay outside the gene matches. There are 14 residues in the CDR3. CDR1 is WSHSY, CDR2 SAAADI, per germline. CDR3 sequence (DNA): TGCGCCAGTGCCTGGGACAGGGGTCTTGGTGAGCAGTTCTTC. Encoded protein: CASAWDRGLGEQFF.

V gene TRBV9 combines with J gene TRBJ2-1; 11 bases agree with TRBD2. Germline CDR1 and CDR2: SGDLS and YYNGEE. CDR3 length equals 20 residues. The V and J ends lost 2 bases and 0 bases, in that order; junction bases with no gene match: 13. This chain's CDR3 is CASSVQGGLAVFSSYNEQFF. The DNA of the CDR3 is TGTGCCAGCAGCGTTCAGGGGGGACTAGCGGTTTTTAGCTCCTACAATGAGCAGTTCTTC. The full variable domain, rest sourced from reference TRBV9 and TRBJ2-1, is DSGVTQTPKHLITATGQRVTLRCSPRSGDLSVYWYQQSLDQGLQFLIQYYNGEERAKGNILERFSAQQFPDLHSELNLSSLELGDSALYFCASSVQGGLAVFSSYNEQFFGPGTRLTVL.

This rearrangement joins TRBV15 to TRBJ1-5, with unresolved D. The CDR3 sequence is 13 residues long. V lost 0 bases and J 7 bases, leaving 7 bases between the germline ends. Germline V gene data show CDR1 as LNHNV and CDR2 as YYDKDF (reference sequence). The CDR3 region has the DNA TGTGCCACCAGCAGAGATCGGAGGCAGCCCCAGCATTTT. Its protein is CATSRDRRQPQHF. Full variable domain (missing parts from reference TRBV15 and TRBJ1-5): DAMVIQNPRYQVTQFGKPVTLSCSQTLNHNVMYWYQQKSSQAPKLLFHYYDKDFNNEADTPDNFQSRRPNTSFCFLDIRSPGLGDTAMYLCATSRDRRQPQHFGDGTRLSIL.

This chain uses TRBV11-3 with TRBJ2-1; D unclear. V lost 5 bases to trimming and J lost 2 bases, with 16 bases between them. This CDR3 has 16 residues. Per the germline V gene, CDR1 is SGHNT and CDR2 is YENEEA. The CDR3 sequence is CASSIRSGLTYNEQFF. In DNA, the CDR3 is TGTGCCAGCAGCATCCGGTCTGGTCTAACCTACAATGAGCAGTTCTTC.

The chain has TRBV18 and TRBJ2-3; 10 bases map to TRBD1. Germline CDR1 and CDR2: KGHSH and LQKENI. After removal of 2 bases from V and 3 bases from J, the junction contained 2 bases not matched to a gene. There are 15 residues in the CDR3. As DNA, the CDR3 is TGTGCCAGCTCACCATGGACAGGGGGGACAGATACGCAGTATTTT. Translated, it gives CASSPWTGGTDTQYF.

In the case of this clone: An end of the junction differs from the germline gene, which may be a read error. This chain connects TRBV7-9 to TRBJ2-3; 10 bases line up with TRBD2. Germline values: CDR1 SEHNR, CDR2 FQNEAQ (reference sequence). There are 17 residues in the CDR3. The CDR3 nucleotides read TGTGTCAGCAGCTTGACTAGCGGGCCACCAGGGGCAGATACGCAGTATTTT. It yields the protein CVSSLTSGPPGADTQYF.

The chain links TRBV7-3 to TRBJ2-1; 7 positions match TRBD2. CDR3 length: 15 residues. Trimming at V came to 2 bases and at J to 7 bases, leaving 8 bases not matched to a gene. CDR1 is SGHTA, CDR2 FQGTGA, per germline. The CDR3, as DNA: TGTGCCAGCAGCTTAGGGTGGGAGGGGAAAAATGAGCAGTTCTTC. This codes for CASSLGWEGKNEQFF. Together with reference TRBV7-3 and TRBJ2-1, the CDR3 gives the full variable domain: GAGVSQTPSNKVTEKGKYVELRCDPISGHTALYWYRQSLGQGPEFLIYFQGTGAADDSGLPNDRFFAVRPEGSVSTLKIQRTERGDSAVYLCASSLGWEGKNEQFFGPGTRLTVL.

The V and J genes are TRBV5-4 and TRBJ2-3, with TRBD2 matching over 9 bases. The CDR3 is made up of 16 amino acids. From germline, CDR1 is SGHNT and CDR2 YYREEE (reference sequence). Losses at the gene ends were 0 bases for V and 2 bases for J; bases not matched to a gene: 4. The CDR3 DNA is TGTGCCAGCAGCTTGGGCCTAGCGGGGTACACAGATACGCAGTATTTT. Amino acids: CASSLGLAGYTDTQYF.